Each of the 32 T cell receptor beta chains below was sequenced from the same sample in a study of blood T cell repertoires in COVID-19. Profiling relied on immunoSEQ multiplex PCR, and the TCRdb table lists in-frame clones only, not all of them. The profile covers around 330,000 clones, with 88% appearing a single time and 1.5% to 2% taken by the ten largest. The sample comprised peripheral blood. The receptors come from a woman in her thirties with COVID-19, enrolled during active disease.

The chain employs TRBV29-1 and TRBJ1-1; unclear D gene. The germline gives CDR1 SQVTM, CDR2 ANQGSEA. Trimming removed 4 bases at V and 0 bases at J, with 9 bases between. The CDR3 length is 13 residues. As DNA, the CDR3 is TGCAGCGTTGGTGACGGGATGAACACTGAAGCTTTCTTT. Translating it yields CSVGDGMNTEAFF.

The J gene is TRBJ2-2, the V gene TRBV29-1; no clear D. The CDR3 sequence is 13 residues long. V was trimmed by 5 bases and J by 2 bases, leaving 9 bases between them. CDR1 and CDR2 from the germline V gene are SQVTM and ANQGSEA. This CDR3 reads CSVTDLNTGELFF. The CDR3 coding sequence is TGCAGCGTTACCGACTTAAACACCGGGGAGCTGTTTTTT.

The chain couples TRBV6-5 to TRBJ1-2; a weak D match, TRBD1 (5 bases). The CDR3 has 14 amino acids. Trimming stripped 6 bases from V and 8 bases from J, with 19 bases between. Germline V gene lookup returns CDR1 MNHEY and CDR2 SVGAGI. The CDR3, as DNA: TGTGCCAGCAGCCCAATTCCGGGGGAAAGGGGCTACACCTTC. Its protein product is CASSPIPGERGYTF.

The chain couples TRBV12-3 or TRBV12-4 to TRBJ2-5; D uncertain. The V gene lost 3 bases and the J gene lost 1 base, with 6 bases spanning the gap. This CDR3 contains 13 residues. In DNA form, the CDR3 reads TGTGCCAGCAGTTTTAGTAGCCAAGAGACCCAGTACTTC. This gives the protein CASSFSSQETQYF.

The rearrangement links TRBV11-2 to TRBJ2-5; D is undetermined. Germline V gene sequence: CDR1 SGHAT, CDR2 FQNNGV. The germline V and J ends were trimmed by 1 base and 1 base, with 10 bases remaining between them. The CDR3 runs to 15 residues. CDR3 protein: CASSLGLVIQETQYF. The CDR3 DNA reads TGTGCCAGCAGCTTAGGCCTAGTGATCCAAGAGACCCAGTACTTC. The whole variable domain, remainder taken from reference TRBV11-2 and TRBJ2-5, is EAGVAQSPRYKIIEKRQSVAFWCNPISGHATLYWYQQILGQGPKLLIQFQNNGVVDDSQLPKDRFSAERLKGVDSTLKIQPAKLEDSAVYLCASSLGLVIQETQYFGPGTRLLVL.

This chain uses TRBV10-3 with TRBJ2-7, with D possibly matching TRBD2 (6 bases). Germline V gene data show CDR1 as ENHRY and CDR2 as SYGVKD. The CDR3 has 13 residues. The CDR3 loop reads CATSRGLHERQYV. CDR3 nucleotide sequence: TGTGCGACATCCCGGGGGTTACATGAACGGCAGTACGTC.

The chain couples TRBV30 to TRBJ2-7; tentative D call: TRBD1 (5 bases). The CDR3 contains 13 residues. V shed 4 bases and J shed 5 bases, with 15 bases lying between them. The germline gives CDR1 GTSNPN, CDR2 SVGIG (reference sequence). DNA of the CDR3: TGTGCCTGGACACGACAGAGTCTACACGAGCAGTACTTC. Residues: CAWTRQSLHEQYF.

The V and J genes are TRBV5-1 and TRBJ1-4, with a possible D match to TRBD1 (6 bases). The CDR3 totals 16 residues. V lost 6 bases to trimming and J lost 4 bases, with 19 bases between them. Looked up from germline, CDR1 is SGHRS and CDR2 is YFSETQ. The CDR3 nucleotides read TGCGCCAGCAATCCAGGGGAGGGAAGCGATAATGAAAAACTGTTTTTT. Protein sequence: CASNPGEGSDNEKLFF. The whole variable domain, filled in from reference TRBV5-1 and TRBJ1-4, reads KAGVTQTPRYLIKTRGQQVTLSCSPISGHRSVSWYQQTPGQGLQFLFEYFSETQRNKGNFPGRFSGRQFSNSRSEMNVSTLELGDSALYLCASNPGEGSDNEKLFFGSGTQLSVL.

The V and J genes are TRBV7-9 and TRBJ2-7; the D gene is possibly TRBD1 (5 bases). V gave up 3 bases and J gave up 5 bases, with 11 bases separating them. Germline V gene data show CDR1 as SEHNR and CDR2 as FQNEAQ (reference sequence). The CDR3 totals 13 residues. CDR3 loop: CASSFQGANEQYF. The DNA of the CDR3 is TGTGCCAGCAGCTTTCAGGGTGCCAACGAGCAGTACTTC.

The chain couples TRBV10-3 to TRBJ2-7, with D perhaps TRBD1 (6 bases). The CDR3 length is 12 residues. Trimming took off 6 bases at V and 7 bases at J, with 13 bases between the two ends. Germline CDR1 and CDR2: ENHRY and SYGVKD. The CDR3, as DNA: TGTGCCATCAGAGCCGGGACAATGGAGCAGTACTTC. Amino acids: CAIRAGTMEQYF.

The chain links TRBV12-5 to TRBJ1-2, with D possibly TRBD1 on 5 matching bases. The CDR3 extends over 14 amino acids. The V and J ends lost 1 base and 5 bases respectively, with 11 bases between them. Germline V gene lookup returns CDR1 LGHNT and CDR2 FRNRAP. The CDR3 region has the DNA TGTGCTAGTGGTTTGGCGACGGACACTTATGGCTACACCTTC. Translating gives CASGLATDTYGYTF.

The V and J genes are TRBV6-1 and TRBJ1-6; 9 bases fit TRBD1. CDR3 length: 14 amino acids. V lost 6 bases and J lost 10; bases outside the gene matches: 7. CDR1 is MNHNS, CDR2 SASEGT, per germline. The CDR3 nucleotides are TGTGCCAGCAGCCGGGACAGGGATCGGTCACCCCTCCACTTT. Translation gives CASSRDRDRSPLHF.

This clone was detected only once. V gene TRBV27 combines with J gene TRBJ1-6; TRBD1 might be the D (6 bases). CDR1 and CDR2 (germline): MNHEY, SMNVEV (reference sequence). Trimming shortened V by 6 bases and J by 0 bases, and 12 bases separated the two germline ends. CDR3 length: 16 residues. This chain's CDR3 is CASRERGSSYNSPLHF. CDR3 in DNA: TGTGCCAGCAGGGAAAGGGGGAGCTCCTATAATTCACCCCTCCACTTT.

V is TRBV30 and J is TRBJ1-5; 7 bases fit TRBD1. The CDR3 is 18 residues long. CDR1 GTSNPN and CDR2 SVGIG come from the germline V gene (reference sequence). The ends lost 0 bases at V and 2 bases at J; junction bases unmatched: 13. CDR3: CAWSVPIRRTGGNQPQHF. The CDR3 DNA reads TGTGCCTGGAGTGTCCCGATAAGGCGGACAGGCGGCAATCAGCCCCAGCATTTT.

The gene calls are TRBV27 and TRBJ2-1; D not resolved. The germline gives CDR1 MNHEY, CDR2 SMNVEV (reference sequence). The CDR3 consists of 13 residues. V was clipped by 3 bases and J by 0 bases, with 3 bases between them. The CDR3 loop reads CASSLSSYNEQFF. CDR3 nucleotide sequence: TGTGCCAGCAGTTTGAGCTCCTACAATGAGCAGTTCTTC.

The CDR3 loop reads CASSEQQGANQPQHF. The DNA of the CDR3 is TGTGCCAGTAGCGAACAACAGGGGGCTAATCAGCCCCAGCATTTT. The V and J genes are TRBV19 and TRBJ1-5; 9 nucleotides line up with TRBD1. The ends lost 6 bases at V and 4 bases at J; junction bases unmatched: 7. The CDR3 extends over 15 amino acids. Germline values: CDR1 LNHDA, CDR2 SQIVND (reference sequence).

The J gene is TRBJ1-5, the V gene TRBV10-3; D remains ambiguous. Germline CDR1 is ENHRY and CDR2 is SYGVKD. The CDR3 has 12 residues. V was cut by 6 bases and J by 5 bases, with 8 bases left in between. The DNA for the CDR3 is TGTGCCATCAGGGAGGAGGATCAGCCCCAGCATTTT. This translates into CAIREEDQPQHF.

The table lists this clone with a count of one. The chain links TRBV6-5 to TRBJ1-5; 7 bases map to TRBD1. This CDR3 is 15 amino acids long. Germline values: CDR1 MNHEY, CDR2 SVGAGI. J gave up 6 bases and V 6 bases, and 11 bases lay outside the gene matches. CDR3 in amino acids: CASRLMTGSRQPQHF. The CDR3, as DNA: TGTGCCAGCAGGCTAATGACAGGGTCTCGTCAGCCCCAGCATTTT.

V usage is TRBV28 and J usage is TRBJ1-2; TRBD1 agrees at 8 bases. The CDR3 consists of 14 residues. Germline V gives CDR1 MDHEN, CDR2 SYDVKM. After removal of 3 bases from V and 8 bases from J, the junction contained 8 bases not matched to a gene. The CDR3 is CASSLARTGFGYTF. The CDR3 DNA is TGTGCCAGCAGTTTGGCCCGGACAGGGTTCGGCTACACCTTC.

This chain uses TRBV10-1 with TRBJ1-2; D is ambiguous. The CDR3 is made up of 13 amino acids. Germline lookup yields CDR1 WNHNN and CDR2 SYGVQD (reference sequence). The V gene lost 5 bases and the J gene lost 6 bases, with 13 bases spanning the gap. The CDR3 here is CASSRSPGDGYTF. Written as DNA, the CDR3 is TGCGCCAGCAGTCGTAGCCCCGGGGATGGCTACACCTTC.

The chain recombines TRBV5-4 with TRBJ1-1; TRBD1 agrees at 9 bases. The germline gives CDR1 SGHNT, CDR2 YYREEE (reference sequence). The trim removed 3 bases at V and 3 bases at J, leaving 15 bases unmatched. The CDR3 is 18 amino acids. The CDR3 sequence is CASSSPRPGTGLDTEAFF. As DNA, the CDR3 is TGTGCCAGCAGCTCGCCTCGTCCCGGGACAGGGTTGGACACTGAAGCTTTCTTT.

J is TRBJ2-3 and V is TRBV9, with 10 bases identical to TRBD2. V gave up 4 bases and J gave up 1 base; unmatched junction bases: 15. The germline V gene encodes CDR1 SGDLS and CDR2 YYNGEE. The CDR3 consists of 19 residues. CDR3: CASSSGAGTGTSGTDTQYF. In DNA, the CDR3 is TGTGCCAGCAGCTCTGGGGCAGGTACCGGGACTAGCGGCACAGATACGCAGTATTTT.

The rearrangement links TRBV5-4 to TRBJ2-1; 7 bases are a match to TRBD2. Trimming took 3 bases from V and 7 from J; bases not matched to a gene: 7. The germline V gene has CDR1 SGHNT and CDR2 YYREEE (reference sequence). This CDR3 comprises 14 residues. In DNA, the CDR3 is TGTGCCAGCAGCTACCGGACTAGTCAGAATGAGCAGTTCTTC. Protein sequence: CASSYRTSQNEQFF.

The V and J genes are TRBV5-1 and TRBJ1-6; 7 bases align to TRBD1. The CDR3 runs to 14 residues. The trim removed 0 bases at V and 7 bases at J, leaving 1 base unmatched. Germline loops: CDR1 SGHRS, CDR2 YFSETQ. The CDR3 protein is CASSLGTGNSPLHF. The CDR3 DNA reads as TGCGCCAGCAGCTTGGGGACAGGAAATTCACCCCTCCACTTT.

Only one count was recorded for this clone. The V call is TRBV6-5, the J call TRBJ1-6, with 9 bases matching TRBD1. This CDR3 spans 14 amino acids. The V and J ends lost 6 bases and 8 bases, in that order; junction bases with no gene match: 5. Germline lookup yields CDR1 MNHEY and CDR2 SVGAGI. DNA for the CDR3: TGTGCCAGCAGGAGGGACAGGGCTTATTCACCCCTCCACTTT. It translates to CASRRDRAYSPLHF.

The V gene is TRBV30, the J gene TRBJ1-3; D may be TRBD1 (6 bases). The CDR3 loop spans 14 amino acids. Germline V lookup: CDR1 GTSNPN, CDR2 SVGIG (reference sequence). The germline V and J ends were trimmed by 3 bases and 3 bases, with 12 bases remaining between them. The CDR3 loop reads CAWRGGGFGNTIYF. In DNA, the CDR3 is TGTGCCTGGAGAGGGGGGGGATTTGGAAACACCATATATTTT.

The rearrangement uses TRBV9 and TRBJ1-1; tentatively, D is TRBD1 (6 bases). Trimming took off 4 bases at V and 1 base at J, with 11 bases between the two ends. Looked up from germline, CDR1 is SGDLS and CDR2 is YYNGEE. This CDR3 has 14 amino acids. The chain's CDR3 is CASSWGQTNTEAFF. The CDR3 DNA reads TGTGCCAGCAGCTGGGGACAAACGAACACTGAAGCTTTCTTT.

This clone has just one count. The chain couples TRBV18 to TRBJ1-5; D is possibly TRBD1 (5 bases). The CDR3 contains 15 residues. Trimming shortened V by 6 bases and J by 5 bases, and 17 bases separated the two germline ends. Germline V gene lookup returns CDR1 KGHSH and CDR2 LQKENI. The CDR3 protein is CASSRQQGMDQPQHF. The CDR3 DNA reads as TGTGCCAGCTCGCGCCAGCAGGGAATGGATCAGCCCCAGCATTTT. The full variable domain, in which reference TRBV18 and TRBJ1-5 provide the parts outside the CDR3, is NAGVMQNPRHLVRRRGQEARLRCSPMKGHSHVYWYRQLPEEGLKFMVYLQKENIIDESGMPKERFSAEFPKEGPSILRIQQVVRGDSAAYFCASSRQQGMDQPQHFGDGTRLSIL.

The chain joins TRBV7-2 to TRBJ1-2; a possible D gene is TRBD1 (6 bases). CDR1 is SGHTA, CDR2 FQGNSA, per germline. The V end lost 2 bases, the J end lost 6 bases, and 22 bases lay between the germline ends. The CDR3 is 17 amino acids. The CDR3 coding sequence is TGTGCCAGCAGCTTATCACCCGGACCGGGGGGCGCAAATGGCTACACCTTC. Translation: CASSLSPGPGGANGYTF.

This clone showed up just a few times. The chain links TRBV6-2 or TRBV6-3 to TRBJ1-4, with 7 bases matching TRBD1. The V gene end was trimmed by 1 base and the J gene end by 3 bases; junction bases not matched to a gene: 5. This CDR3 spans 16 amino acids. Germline-derived CDR1 and CDR2 are MNHEY and SVGEGT. CDR3 DNA: TGTGCCAGCAGTTACTTCGCGGGACAGCCTAATGAAAAACTGTTTTTT. It is translated as CASSYFAGQPNEKLFF.

The genes are TRBV18 and TRBJ2-5; no definite D call. V lost 3 bases and J 1 base, leaving 6 bases between the germline ends. This CDR3 is 13 amino acids long. Germline V gene data show CDR1 as KGHSH and CDR2 as LQKENI. The CDR3 loop is CASSPGVQETQYF. The CDR3 DNA reads TGTGCCAGCTCACCTGGAGTCCAAGAGACCCAGTACTTC.

This chain links TRBV28 with TRBJ1-1; the D gene is possibly TRBD1 (6 bases). The ends were cut back, 7 bases at V and 9 bases at J, with 15 bases in the middle. CDR3 length equals 12 residues. Germline values: CDR1 MDHEN, CDR2 SYDVKM. The CDR3 reads CASIGTYRQAFF. The CDR3 DNA sequence: TGTGCCAGCATCGGGACATACCGTCAAGCTTTCTTT.